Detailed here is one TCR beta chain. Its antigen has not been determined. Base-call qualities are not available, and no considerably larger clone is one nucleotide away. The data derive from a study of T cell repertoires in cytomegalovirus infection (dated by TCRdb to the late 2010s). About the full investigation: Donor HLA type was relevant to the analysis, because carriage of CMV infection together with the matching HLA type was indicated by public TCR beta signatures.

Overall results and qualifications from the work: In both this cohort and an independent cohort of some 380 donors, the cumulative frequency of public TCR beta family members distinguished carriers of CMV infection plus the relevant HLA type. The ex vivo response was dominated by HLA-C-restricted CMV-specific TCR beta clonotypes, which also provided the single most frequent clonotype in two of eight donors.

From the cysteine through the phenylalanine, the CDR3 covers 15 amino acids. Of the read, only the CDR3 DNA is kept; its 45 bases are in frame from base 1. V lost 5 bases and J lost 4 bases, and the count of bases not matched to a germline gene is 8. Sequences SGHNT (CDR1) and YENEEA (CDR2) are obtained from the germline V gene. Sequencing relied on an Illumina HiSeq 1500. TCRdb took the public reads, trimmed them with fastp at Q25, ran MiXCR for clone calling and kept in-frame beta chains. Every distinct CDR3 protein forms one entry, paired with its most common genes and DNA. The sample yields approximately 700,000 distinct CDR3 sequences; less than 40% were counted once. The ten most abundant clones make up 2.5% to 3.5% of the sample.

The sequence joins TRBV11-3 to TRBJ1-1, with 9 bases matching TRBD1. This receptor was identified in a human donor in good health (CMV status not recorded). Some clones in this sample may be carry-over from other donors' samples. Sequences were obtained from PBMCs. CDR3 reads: CASSPGTGWATEAFF. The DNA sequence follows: TGTGCCAGCAGCCCCGGGACAGGGTGGGCCACTGAAGCTTTCTTT.